The 22 T cell receptor beta chains presented below share a single source sample, sequenced in a study of cytomegalovirus exposure and HLA in healthy donors (dated by TCRdb to about 2017). The library came from the immunoSEQ multiplex PCR assay. For the multiplex PCR, a mixture combining 60 forward primers for TCR Vbeta segments and 13 reverse primers for TCR Jbeta segments was used. Held by TCRdb, this immuneACCESS table contains in-frame sequences only and omits some clones. Under half of the omission traces to an unresolved V gene where checked; the cause of the rest is unknown. The table for this sample lists 85,000 to 110,000 clones; almost 80% of them were counted only once. The biggest ten clones account for approximately 4% of the sample. The source material was PBMCs. The receptor source for this set is a man aged 50-59 years in good health and CMV-seropositive.

This clone came up a few times. V is TRBV9 and J is TRBJ2-1; 10 positions match TRBD2. CDR1 is SGDLS and CDR2 is YYNGEE in the germline V gene. The trim removed 0 bases at V and 4 bases at J, leaving 1 base unmatched. CDR3 length: 15 residues. The CDR3 nucleotides are TGTGCCAGCAGCGTAGGGACTAGCGGATACAATGAGCAGTTCTTC. Amino acids: CASSVGTSGYNEQFF. The full variable domain, its missing parts supplied by reference TRBV9 and TRBJ2-1, is DSGVTQTPKHLITATGQRVTLRCSPRSGDLSVYWYQQSLDQGLQFLIQYYNGEERAKGNILERFSAQQFPDLHSELNLSSLELGDSALYFCASSVGTSGYNEQFFGPGTRLTVL.

This clone has just one count. The chain has TRBV28 and TRBJ2-7; possibly TRBD2 for D (6 bases). Germline V CDR1 and CDR2: MDHEN, SYDVKM. Trimming took off 6 bases at V and 3 bases at J, with 15 bases between the two ends. The CDR3 runs to 14 residues. This CDR3 is CASRVSGTLYEQYF. The DNA for the CDR3 is TGTGCCAGCAGAGTATCGGGGACTCTCTACGAGCAGTACTTC. The full variable domain, with the rest looked up from reference TRBV28 and TRBJ2-7, is DVKVTQSSRYLVKRTGEKVFLECVQDMDHENMFWYRQDPGLGLRLIYFSYDVKMKEKGDIPEGYSVSREKKERFSLILESASTNQTSMYLCASRVSGTLYEQYFGPGTRLTVT.

The chain has TRBV5-1 and TRBJ2-5; TRBD2 is a possible D gene (5 bases). Germline V gives CDR1 SGHRS, CDR2 YFSETQ. CDR3 size: 13 residues. V shed 0 bases and J shed 5 bases, with 8 bases lying between them. CDR3: CASSLGGPETQYF. In nucleotides, the CDR3 is TGCGCCAGCAGCTTGGGAGGGCCGGAGACCCAGTACTTC.

As DNA, the CDR3 is TGCGCCAGCAGCCGCCAGGGCGGGAGAGACACAGATACGCAGTATTTT. Translated: CASSRQGGRDTDTQYF. V and J are TRBV5-1 and TRBJ2-3; 7 bases are shared with TRBD2. Germline V lookup: CDR1 SGHRS, CDR2 YFSETQ. This CDR3 spans 16 amino acids. V was pared by 4 bases and J by 2 bases, with 10 bases of the junction left unmatched.

This rearrangement joins TRBV7-9 to TRBJ2-5; 11 positions agree with TRBD2. In germline, CDR1 is SEHNR, CDR2 FQNEAQ (reference sequence). This CDR3 is 15 amino acids long. J gave up 4 bases and V 5 bases, and 6 bases lay outside the gene matches. Written as DNA, the CDR3 is TGTGCCAGCAGCCTACAACTAGCGGGAGTAGAGACCCAGTACTTC. Its translation: CASSLQLAGVETQYF.

V gene TRBV5-1 combines with J gene TRBJ2-5, with 10 bases that match TRBD2. CDR1 and CDR2 (germline): SGHRS, YFSETQ. The CDR3 loop spans 17 amino acids. Trimming removed 4 bases from V and 4 bases from J; junction bases left unmatched: 13. This CDR3 reads CASSPGASGRRIETQYF. The CDR3, as DNA: TGCGCCAGCAGCCCCGGGGCTAGCGGGAGAAGAATAGAGACCCAGTACTTC. Supplemented by reference TRBV5-1 and TRBJ2-5, the full variable domain reads KAGVTQTPRYLIKTRGQQVTLSCSPISGHRSVSWYQQTPGQGLQFLFEYFSETQRNKGNFPGRFSGRQFSNSRSEMNVSTLELGDSALYLCASSPGASGRRIETQYFGPGTRLLVL.

This clone was detected only a few times. The chain has TRBV2 and TRBJ2-3, with unresolved D. The CDR3 loop spans 12 amino acids. Germline CDR1 and CDR2: SNHLY and FYNNEI. The V and J ends lost 2 bases and 7 bases respectively, with 7 bases between them. In nucleotides, the CDR3 is TGTGCCAGCAGTGAATCAGGCAATACGCAGTATTTT. Protein: CASSESGNTQYF.

This sequence joins TRBV28 and TRBJ1-4; 8 nucleotides match TRBD1. CDR1 is MDHEN and CDR2 is SYDVKM in the germline V gene. The CDR3 runs 15 residues. V shed 4 bases and J 7 bases; nucleotides not matched to a gene: 8. Written as DNA, the CDR3 is TGTGCCAGCAGTTCTCAGGGGGCGACAGGTGAAAAACTGTTTTTT. It encodes CASSSQGATGEKLFF. Complete variable domain (other parts from reference TRBV28 and TRBJ1-4): DVKVTQSSRYLVKRTGEKVFLECVQDMDHENMFWYRQDPGLGLRLIYFSYDVKMKEKGDIPEGYSVSREKKERFSLILESASTNQTSMYLCASSSQGATGEKLFFGSGTQLSVL.

This clone was seen a single time. J is TRBJ2-2 and V is TRBV28, with 12 bases fitting TRBD2. V dropped 5 bases and J dropped 6; count of bases not matched to a gene: 16. Germline loops: CDR1 MDHEN, CDR2 SYDVKM. The CDR3 loop spans 19 amino acids. CDR3 in DNA: TGTGCCAGCAGTGCCCCCCTAGCGGGAGGGCCGAAGGGGCCCGGGGAGCTGTTTTTT. Protein product: CASSAPLAGGPKGPGELFF.

The genes are TRBV11-2 and TRBJ1-3; D uncertain. Germline V lookup: CDR1 SGHAT, CDR2 FQNNGV. The V gene lost 2 bases and the J gene lost 4 bases, with 9 bases spanning the gap. The CDR3 is made up of 14 amino acids. CDR3 nucleotide sequence: TGTGCCAGCAGCTTACTCCAGGCCGGAAACACCATATATTTT. Its protein is CASSLLQAGNTIYF.

The V call is TRBV7-2, the J call TRBJ1-1; the match to TRBD1 covers 9 bases. J gave up 3 bases and V 3 bases, and 2 bases lay outside the gene matches. The CDR3 is 14 amino acids. From germline, CDR1 is SGHTA and CDR2 FQGNSA. The CDR3 bases are TGTGCCAGCAGCTTCCGGACAGGGGACACTGAAGCTTTCTTT. It is translated as CASSFRTGDTEAFF.

The J gene is TRBJ2-5, the V gene TRBV7-8; D is possibly TRBD2 (5 bases). V lost 1 base and J lost 4, with 10 bases in between. This CDR3 has 14 residues. From germline, CDR1 is SGHVS and CDR2 FQNEAQ. CDR3 protein: CASSLGAGGETQYF. CDR3 DNA: TGTGCCAGCAGCTTAGGAGCAGGAGGAGAGACCCAGTACTTC. Variable domain in full (rest from reference TRBV7-8 and TRBJ2-5): GAGVSQSPRYKVAKRGQDVALRCDPISGHVSLFWYQQALGQGPEFLTYFQNEAQLDKSGLPSDRFFAERPEGSVSTLKIQRTQQEDSAVYLCASSLGAGGETQYFGPGTRLLVL.

The rearrangement uses TRBV10-1 and TRBJ2-3; the match to TRBD1 covers 8 bases. Germline CDR1 reads WNHNN; CDR2 reads SYGVQD (reference sequence). The CDR3 has 14 amino acids. After removal of 3 bases from V and 6 bases from J, the junction contained 5 bases not matched to a gene. CDR3 nucleotides: TGCGCCAGCAGTGAAACAGGGGGTTGGGATACGCAGTATTTT. This gives the protein CASSETGGWDTQYF.

The chain links TRBV7-8 to TRBJ1-5; unclear D gene. This CDR3 region has 15 residues. The V and J ends lost 5 bases and 2 bases respectively, with 13 bases between them. From germline, CDR1 is SGHVS and CDR2 FQNEAQ. The CDR3 DNA reads as TGTGCCAGCAGCGTTCGAGAGTCCGGCAATCAGCCCCAGCATTTT. It specifies CASSVRESGNQPQHF.

The rearrangement links TRBV9 to TRBJ2-7; 10 bases are a match to TRBD2. Germline V CDR1 and CDR2: SGDLS, YYNGEE. The junction had 7 bases not matched to a gene; V was cut back by 0 bases and J by 7 bases. This CDR3 is built from 15 residues. DNA of the CDR3: TGTGCCAGCAGCGTAGCCCTAGCGGGAGAGGATGAGCAGTACTTC. This gives the protein CASSVALAGEDEQYF.

V gene TRBV5-6 combines with J gene TRBJ1-5; tentative D call: TRBD1 (6 bases). The germline CDR1 and CDR2 sequences are SGHDT and YYEEEE. The V end lost 3 bases, the J end lost 4 bases, and 17 bases lay between the germline ends. This CDR3 is built from 16 residues. The CDR3 region is CASSSGLGGGNQPQHF. CDR3 nucleotides: TGTGCCAGCAGCTCGGGGCTAGGGGGAGGGAATCAGCCCCAGCATTTT.

This clone appeared a single time. This rearrangement joins TRBV5-1 to TRBJ1-1; 10 bases are a match to TRBD1. The germline V gene encodes CDR1 SGHRS and CDR2 YFSETQ. The CDR3 covers 14 residues. The J segment lost 1 base and the V segment lost 5 bases, leaving 2 bases of the junction unmatched. The CDR3 DNA reads as TGCGCCAGCAGAAGGGACAGGGGGAACACTGAAGCTTTCTTT. Translating it yields CASRRDRGNTEAFF. The full variable domain, rest sourced from reference TRBV5-1 and TRBJ1-1, is KAGVTQTPRYLIKTRGQQVTLSCSPISGHRSVSWYQQTPGQGLQFLFEYFSETQRNKGNFPGRFSGRQFSNSRSEMNVSTLELGDSALYLCASRRDRGNTEAFFGQGTRLTVV.

The chain carries TRBV11-2 and TRBJ2-5, with D maybe TRBD1 (6 bases). The CDR3 length is 15 residues. Per the germline V gene, CDR1 is SGHAT and CDR2 is FQNNGV. Trimming pared 5 bases from V and 0 bases from J, leaving 13 bases between. The CDR3 sequence: CASSLSTGYQETQYF. CDR3 coding DNA: TGTGCCAGCAGCCTATCTACAGGGTACCAAGAGACCCAGTACTTC.

The rearrangement links TRBV28 to TRBJ2-1, with 7 bases aligning to TRBD1. Germline V lookup: CDR1 MDHEN, CDR2 SYDVKM. V lost 10 bases to trimming and J lost 8 bases; unmatched junction nucleotides: 8. This CDR3 has 12 amino acids. CDR3 coding DNA: TGTGCCACCCGACAGGGCGTATATGAGCAGTTCTTC. The encoded protein is CATRQGVYEQFF.

This clone was counted between two and nine times. The chain links TRBV19 to TRBJ2-1; TRBD2 matches 7 bases. J was trimmed by 15 bases and V by 5 bases; bases with no gene match: 7. This CDR3 contains 11 residues. Germline assignment: CDR1 LNHDA and CDR2 SQIVND (reference sequence). CDR3 in DNA: TGTGCCAGTAGTGGGGCGGGAGATCGGTTCTTC. Translated: CASSGAGDRFF. The full variable domain, in which reference TRBV19 and TRBJ2-1 provide the parts outside the CDR3, is DGGITQSPKYLFRKEGQNVTLSCEQNLNHDAMYWYRQDPGQGLRLIYYSQIVNDFQKGDIAEGYSVSREKKESFPLTVTSAQKNPTAFYLCASSGAGDRFFGPGTRLTVL.

The chain is built from TRBV5-3 and TRBJ1-2; D gene uncertain. TRBV5-3 is treated as an ORF (open reading frame) with a function not yet certain. This CDR3 has 13 residues. V lost 1 base, J lost 4 bases, and 8 bases lay in between. CDR3 bases: TGTGCCAGAAGCTTGAGTGAGGGCTATGGCTACACCTTC. Translated, it gives CARSLSEGYGYTF.

This chain connects TRBV10-3 to TRBJ2-1, with a tentative D call TRBD1 (5 bases). Germline V gives CDR1 ENHRY, CDR2 SYGVKD. CDR3 size: 14 residues. The ends were cut back, 4 bases at V and 3 bases at J, with 10 bases in the middle. CDR3 sequence: CAISAGINYNEQFF. As DNA, the CDR3 is TGTGCCATCAGTGCAGGGATTAACTACAATGAGCAGTTCTTC.